Listed below are T cell receptor beta chains from one sample, sequenced in a study of T cell repertoires in cytomegalovirus infection. These receptors have no identified antigens. TCRdb itself ran the reads through MiXCR, one entry per CDR3 protein. Among fewer than 900,000 distinct CDR3 sequences listed, 25% to 30% were seen once. Sequencing used cultured CD8+ T cells from PBMCs, obtained from culture after CMV antigen stimulation. These receptors were obtained from a human donor in good health (CMV status not recorded). Some clones in this sample may be carry-over from other donors' samples. Both conserved end residues are part of each CDR3. A D gene is named only where the DNA matches it firmly. Clone size is not always given. Where it is, it says once, few, many or a class for expanded clones.

>few|.|TRBV7-6|TRBJ1-1
TGTGCCAGCAGCTTAGCTCAGAATAGGAGGACTGAAGCTTTCTTT
CASSLAQNRRTEAFF
>few|.|TRBV12-3/TRBV12-4|TRBJ2-1
TGTGCCAGCACCTCAGGATCCTACAATGAGCAGTTCTTC
CASTSGSYNEQFF
>.|.|TRBV27|TRBJ1-2
TGTGCCAGCAGTTTATATCCAGCCAGCGGTGGCTACACCTTC
CASSLYPASGGYTF
>.|.|TRBV6-1|TRBJ1-5
TGTGCCAGCAGTGTCCGGGTGATTAGCAATCAGCCCCAGCATTTT
CASSVRVISNQPQHF
>many|TRBD2|TRBV7-2|TRBJ2-3
TGTGCCAGCAGCTTCCCCCGACTAGCGGGGGGGCATAACACAGATACGCAGTATTTT
CASSFPRLAGGHNTDTQYF
>.|TRBD2|TRBV7-8|TRBJ2-3
TGTGCCAGCAGCTTATCGGGACTAGCGGGTCTGCATACGCAGTATTTT
CASSLSGLAGLHTQYF
>.|TRBD2|TRBV11-3|TRBJ2-5
TGTGCCAGCAGCCACCGGGGGGGACGGGGGGACGTACGAGAGACCCAGTACTTC
CASSHRGGRGDVRETQYF
>few|.|TRBV6-1|TRBJ2-1
TGTGCCAGCAGCCGGGCGGGGAACTCCTACAATGAGCAGTTCTTC
CASSRAGNSYNEQFF
>.|.|TRBV7-8|TRBJ1-3
TGTGCCAGCAGCTACGGTCGTGGGCTCGGAAACACCATATATTTT
CASSYGRGLGNTIYF
>.|TRBD1|TRBV7-6|TRBJ2-2
TGTGCCAGCAGCCTTGACAGGGCCGTCACGAACACCGGGGAGCTGTTTTTT
CASSLDRAVTNTGELFF
>.|TRBD1|TRBV14|TRBJ2-7
TGTGCCAGCAGCCAAGATCGATCCCCGGGACAGTTCCTTTGGGTTTACGTGTACGAGCAGTACTTC
CASSQDRSPGQFLWVYVYEQYF
>few|.|TRBV7-6|TRBJ2-5
TGTGCCAGCAGCTTAGTTTTTTCCCAAGAGACCCAGTACTTC
CASSLVFSQETQYF
>.|.|TRBV2|TRBJ2-2
TGTGCCCGCAGTGTCACCGGGGAGCTGTTTTTT
CARSVTGELFF
>.|.|TRBV6-5|TRBJ2-3
TGTGCCAGCAGCCCTAATACAAGGGCTAGCACAGATACGCAGTATTTT
CASSPNTRASTDTQYF
>few|.|TRBV27|TRBJ2-1
TGTGCCAGCAGTCTAGCCTGGAGACGTCCCCCCAATGAGCAGTTCTTC
CASSLAWRRPPNEQFF
>.|TRBD1|TRBV3-1|TRBJ1-1
TGTGCCAGCAGCCAATCGACAGGGAGAAGGACTGAAGCTTTCTTT
CASSQSTGRRTEAFF
>.|.|TRBV7-9|TRBJ1-5
TGTGCCAGCAGCGCACAAGCTCAGCCCCAGCATTTT
CASSAQAQPQHF
>once|TRBD2|TRBV14|TRBJ2-3
TGTGCCAGCAGCCAAGACCACATAGCGGGGGGCTTTCTGAGGTCGAATACAGATACGCAGTATTTT
CASSQDHIAGGFLRSNTDTQYF
>.|TRBD2|TRBV29-1|TRBJ2-2
TGCAGCGTATGGGAGGGAATCTCCGGGGAGCTGTTTTTT
CSVWEGISGELFF
>.|.|TRBV5-5|TRBJ1-2
TGTGCCAGCAGCTTGAGGGGGTTGACAAACTATGGCTACACCTTC
CASSLRGLTNYGYTF
>.|TRBD1|TRBV5-6|TRBJ1-3
TGTGCCAGCAGCTTGGAGGGGACAGCCATCTTTGGAAACACCATATATTTT
CASSLEGTAIFGNTIYF
>.|TRBD2|TRBV7-8|TRBJ2-5
TGTGCCAGCAGCTTAGGAGGACTAGCGGGGGTCCAAGAGACCCAGTACTTC
CASSLGGLAGVQETQYF
>.|TRBD2|TRBV14|TRBJ2-3
TGTGCCAGCAGCCCAAGTGCCTGGCGGGGGGGCACAGATACGCAGTATTTT
CASSPSAWRGGTDTQYF
>many|TRBD1|TRBV7-2|TRBJ1-1
TGTGCCAGCAGCTCTGTCCCGACAGGGGACACTGAAGCTTTCTTT
CASSSVPTGDTEAFF
>few|.|TRBV27|TRBJ1-1
TGTGCCAGCAGTTCGAATAACAGGGCCCTGAACACTGAAGCTTTCTTT
CASSSNNRALNTEAFF
>few|.|TRBV4-1|TRBJ1-1
TGCGCCAGCAGCCAGGCAGGGGTTATCACTGAAGCTTTCTTT
CASSQAGVITEAFF
>.|.|TRBV2|TRBJ1-4
TGTGCCAGCAGTGACGCTAGGGGAAGTAGGGAAAAACTGTTTTTT
CASSDARGSREKLFF
>many|.|TRBV7-6|TRBJ2-3
TGTGCCAGCAGCTTCGCGGGGCCCACAGATACGCAGTATTTT
CASSFAGPTDTQYF
>few|TRBD2|TRBV12-3/TRBV12-4|TRBJ2-1
TGTGCCAGCAGTTTAAGGGGGACTAGCAAATACAATGAGCAGTTCTTC
CASSLRGTSKYNEQFF
>once|.|TRBV25-1|TRBJ2-7
TGTGCCAGCAGTGAACAGTCCTACGAGCAGTACTTC
CASSEQSYEQYF
>many|.|TRBV27|TRBJ1-3
TGTGCCAGCAGTCCTGGGTCAAAAAACACCATATATTTT
CASSPGSKNTIYF
>.|TRBD1|TRBV12-3/TRBV12-4|TRBJ1-5
TGTGCCAGCAGGAATGGGGGACAGGGGGATTGGCAGCCCCAGCATTTT
CASRNGGQGDWQPQHF
>.|.|TRBV7-9|TRBJ2-2
TGTGCCAGCAGCTTAAGTGGTGAGGAGGAGCTGTTTTTT
CASSLSGEEELFF
>.|TRBD1|TRBV11-1|TRBJ1-2
TGTGCCAGCAGCCCTCCGGGACAGACCTATGGCTACACCTTC
CASSPPGQTYGYTF
>few|.|TRBV7-9|TRBJ1-1
TGTGCCAGCAGCTTAGCAGGACAAACCACTGAAGCTTTCTTT
CASSLAGQTTEAFF
>.|.|TRBV19|TRBJ1-1
TGTGCCAGTAGTATCGACAGCCCTGAAGCTTTCTTT
CASSIDSPEAFF
>.|.|TRBV27|TRBJ1-2
TGTGCCAGCAGTTTATCCGGTATGAGCTATGGCTACACCTTC
CASSLSGMSYGYTF
>few|TRBD2|TRBV2|TRBJ2-5
TGTGCCAGTCGAGGAGCGGGGGGCTTGGAGACCCAGTACTTC
CASRGAGGLETQYF
>few|.|TRBV7-9|TRBJ1-6
TGTGCCAGCAGCCTCTCAGGGGACCTTTCACCCCTCCACTTT
CASSLSGDLSPLHF
>many|TRBD1|TRBV12-3/TRBV12-4|TRBJ2-2
TGTGCCAGCGGACAGGGGGCGAATCGGAACACCGGGGAGCTGTTTTTT
CASGQGANRNTGELFF
>many|.|TRBV25-1|TRBJ2-5
TGTGCCAGCAGTGCCGGTCCATTTCAGTACTTC
CASSAGPFQYF
>.|.|TRBV28|TRBJ1-2
TGTGCCAGCAGTTTCGGAGTTGTCTACACCTTC
CASSFGVVYTF
>.|.|TRBV2|TRBJ1-6
TGTGCCAGCACCCCCGTGGGGAGCTCCTATAATTCACCCCTCCACTTT
CASTPVGSSYNSPLHF
>many|TRBD1|TRBV7-6|TRBJ2-1
TGTGCCAGCAGTCATGGGGACAGCTCCTACAATGAGCAGTTCTTC
CASSHGDSSYNEQFF
>few|.|TRBV7-7|TRBJ2-6
TGTGCTAGCAGCTACTTCCCCGTATCTGGGGCCAACGTCCTGACTTTC
CASSYFPVSGANVLTF
>few|.|TRBV7-9|TRBJ2-2
TGTGCCAGCAGCCGTCCCGGGACATTGAACACCGGGGAGCTGTTTTTT
CASSRPGTLNTGELFF
>.|TRBD1|TRBV19|TRBJ1-1
TGTGCCAGTAGTACAGTGACAGGGGGGAACACTGAAGCTTTCTTT
CASSTVTGGNTEAFF
>few|.|TRBV6-6|TRBJ2-2
TGTGCCAGCAATATGGGGCAGGGCGGCGGGGAGCTGTTTTTT
CASNMGQGGGELFF
>.|.|TRBV19|TRBJ2-5
TGTGCCAGTAGTAATACCCCCCAGCCAGGCGAGACCCAGTACTTC
CASSNTPQPGETQYF
>.|.|TRBV27|TRBJ1-6
TGTGCCAGCATGCCAGGTGTTGGGGATTCACCCCTCCACTTT
CASMPGVGDSPLHF
>many|.|TRBV7-2|TRBJ2-3
TGTGCCAGCAGCTTAGTGGCTAGCGGCACAGATACGCAGTATTTT
CASSLVASGTDTQYF
>few|TRBD1|TRBV7-3|TRBJ1-6
TGTGCCAGCAGCTCATCCGGACAGGGACTTTCACCCCTCCACTTT
CASSSSGQGLSPLHF
>.|TRBD1|TRBV6-6|TRBJ1-3
TGTGCCAGCAGTCTCATGGGGACAGTCTCTGGAAACACCATATATTTT
CASSLMGTVSGNTIYF
>.|TRBD1|TRBV6-5|TRBJ1-2
TGTGCCAGCTTTACAGGGGGCTCTGGCTACACCTTC
CASFTGGSGYTF
>.|TRBD2|TRBV2|TRBJ2-5
TGTGCCAGCAGTAGACTAGCGGGCCCCAATGAGACCCAGTACTTC
CASSRLAGPNETQYF
>.|.|TRBV13|TRBJ2-5
TGTGCCAGCAGCTTAGGGTCGGAGGGGTTAAGAGAGACCCAGTACTTC
CASSLGSEGLRETQYF
>.|.|TRBV10-3|TRBJ2-7
TGTGCCATCAGTGAGTCGGCCAGGGACTACGAGCAGTACTTC
CAISESARDYEQYF
>many|.|TRBV4-2|TRBJ1-5
TGTGCCAGCAGCCAAGAAGGAGATAGCAATCAGCCCCAGCATTTT
CASSQEGDSNQPQHF
>.|.|TRBV15|TRBJ1-1
TGTGCCACCAGCAGAGAATTGGGAATGAACACTGAAGCTTTCTTT
CATSRELGMNTEAFF
>few|TRBD1|TRBV7-9|TRBJ2-5
TGTGCCAGCAGCCGGCACAGGGGGCGAGAGACCCAGTACTTC
CASSRHRGRETQYF